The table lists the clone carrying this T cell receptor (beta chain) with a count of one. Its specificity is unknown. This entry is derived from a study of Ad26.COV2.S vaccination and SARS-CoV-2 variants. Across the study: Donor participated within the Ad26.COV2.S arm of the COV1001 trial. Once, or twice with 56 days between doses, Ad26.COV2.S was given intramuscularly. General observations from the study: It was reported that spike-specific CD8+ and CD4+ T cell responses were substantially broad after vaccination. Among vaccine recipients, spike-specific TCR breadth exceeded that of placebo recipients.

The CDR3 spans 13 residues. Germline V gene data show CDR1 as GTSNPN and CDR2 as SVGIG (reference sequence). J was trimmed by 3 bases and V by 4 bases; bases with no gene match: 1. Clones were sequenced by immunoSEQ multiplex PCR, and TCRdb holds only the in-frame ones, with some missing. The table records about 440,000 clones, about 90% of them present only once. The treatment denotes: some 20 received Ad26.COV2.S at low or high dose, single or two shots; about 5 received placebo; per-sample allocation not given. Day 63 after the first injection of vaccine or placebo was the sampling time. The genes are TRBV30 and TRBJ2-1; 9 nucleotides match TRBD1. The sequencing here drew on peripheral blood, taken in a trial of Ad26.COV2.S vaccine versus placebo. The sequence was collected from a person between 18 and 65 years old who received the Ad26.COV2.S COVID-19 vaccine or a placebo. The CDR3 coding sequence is TGTGCCTGGAACAGGGGGCTCTACAATGAGCAGTTCTTC. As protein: CAWNRGLYNEQFF.